This TCR beta chain was identified in a study of response to subunit inactivated influenza vaccine. TCRdb re-derived calls from the RT-PCR reads in MiXCR, one entry per CDR3 protein. This sample carries around 750,000 distinct CDR3 sequences, less than 25% of them seen once, and the ten largest clones take 10%. This clonotype was picked up a small number of times. The source material was PBMCs from blood, sampled 4 to 6 days after vaccination. This sequence was found in a man in his fifties or sixties who received an inactivated influenza vaccine.

CDR3 amino acids: CASSEWGLSEQYF. In DNA form, the CDR3 reads TGTGCCAGCAGTGAATGGGGGTTGAGCGAGCAGTACTTC. The chain uses TRBV6-1 and TRBJ2-7, with D perhaps TRBD1 or TRBD2 (5 bases each). The germline V gene encodes CDR1 MNHNS and CDR2 SASEGT. This CDR3 has 13 amino acids. Between the trimmed V and J ends, which lost 2 bases and 6 bases, there was a span of 11 bases.